This entry lists 9 T cell receptor beta chains sequenced from one sample in a study of blood T cell repertoires in COVID-19. Libraries were prepared by immunoSEQ multiplex PCR; TCRdb keeps only in-frame clonotypes and omits some of them. The table has some 190,000 clones, around 85% seen once. The sample taken for sequencing was peripheral blood. The receptors here all came from a person between 65 and 79 years old with COVID-19, enrolled during active disease.

The chain has TRBV28 and TRBJ1-3; possibly TRBD1 for D (6 bases). V was shortened by 4 bases and J by 3 bases, with 10 bases between the two germline ends. CDR3 size: 14 residues. CDR1 and CDR2 (germline): MDHEN, SYDVKM. CDR3 nucleotides: TGTGCCAGCAGTTCGAGGGGGTTTGGAAACACCATATATTTT. Protein sequence: CASSSRGFGNTIYF.

This clone has ten or more counts. The chain has TRBV27 and TRBJ2-1; tentatively, D is TRBD2 (6 bases). The ends were cut back, 6 bases at V and 4 bases at J, with 19 bases in the middle. The CDR3 consists of 16 residues. Per germline, CDR1 MNHEY and CDR2 SMNVEV (reference sequence). The CDR3 coding sequence is TGTGCCAGCAGGGAAGAAGCGGGTTCTACTTACAATGAGCAGTTCTTC. Protein: CASREEAGSTYNEQFF.

The chain is built from TRBV30 and TRBJ2-1, with TRBD2 identical over 12 bases. Looked up from germline, CDR1 is GTSNPN and CDR2 is SVGIG (reference sequence). With 5 bases clipped from V and 8 bases from J, the junction kept 7 bases outside the gene matches. There are 14 residues in the CDR3. The CDR3 sequence: CAWRTSGRNYEQFF. CDR3 DNA sequence: TGTGCCTGGCGAACTAGCGGGAGGAACTATGAGCAGTTCTTC.

The chain has TRBV5-5 and TRBJ1-3; D unclear. Germline V gene lookup returns CDR1 SGHKS and CDR2 YYEKEE (reference sequence). Trimming left V 4 bases short and J 0 bases short, with 11 bases between. The CDR3 covers 15 residues. The CDR3: CASSLSPVSGNTIYF. The CDR3 DNA is TGTGCCAGCAGCCTAAGTCCGGTCTCTGGAAACACCATATATTTT.

The rearrangement links TRBV5-6 to TRBJ2-3, with 11 positions matching TRBD2. The CDR3 spans 17 residues. V was clipped by 0 bases and J by 5 bases; unmatched bases: 8. In germline, CDR1 is SGHDT, CDR2 YYEEEE. CDR3 loop: CASSLVKLAGEGDTQYF. CDR3 coding DNA: TGTGCCAGCAGCTTGGTAAAACTAGCGGGGGAAGGAGATACGCAGTATTTT.

The chain combines TRBV5-1 with TRBJ2-7; 9 bases fit TRBD1. Looked up from germline, CDR1 is SGHRS and CDR2 is YFSETQ. This CDR3 region has 16 residues. Trimming cost V 0 bases and J 5 bases; bases outside gene matches: 9. CDR3 DNA: TGCGCCAGCAGCTTGGTCACCGGGACAGGGACCGACGAGCAGTACTTC. This translates into CASSLVTGTGTDEQYF.

This sequence joins TRBV28 and TRBJ2-2; 8 positions match TRBD1. The V gene end was trimmed by 5 bases and the J gene end by 6 bases; junction bases not matched to a gene: 17. CDR1 MDHEN and CDR2 SYDVKM come from the germline V gene. The CDR3 covers 18 residues. DNA for the CDR3: TGTGCCAGCAGTACACGGTCGGTCGGACAGGGTGTTCCCGGGGAGCTGTTTTTT. Encoded protein: CASSTRSVGQGVPGELFF. The full variable domain, rest sourced from reference TRBV28 and TRBJ2-2, is DVKVTQSSRYLVKRTGEKVFLECVQDMDHENMFWYRQDPGLGLRLIYFSYDVKMKEKGDIPEGYSVSREKKERFSLILESASTNQTSMYLCASSTRSVGQGVPGELFFGEGSRLTVL.

The V and J genes are TRBV7-2 and TRBJ2-7, with a weak D call TRBD2 (6 bases). Germline V lookup: CDR1 SGHTA, CDR2 FQGNSA. This CDR3 region has 15 residues. Between the trimmed V and J ends, which lost 4 bases and 2 bases, there was a span of 15 bases. CDR3 protein: CASSSPGSGAYEQYF. CDR3 coding DNA: TGTGCCAGCAGCTCCCCCGGCTCGGGGGCCTACGAGCAGTACTTC.

The chain carries TRBV11-2 and TRBJ2-7; TRBD1 agrees at 8 bases. J was trimmed by 2 bases and V by 1 base; bases with no gene match: 1. The germline CDR1 and CDR2 sequences are SGHAT and FQNNGV. This CDR3 has 14 amino acids. CDR3 DNA sequence: TGTGCCAGCAGCTTAGGCAGGGGGCCCTACGAGCAGTACTTC. Residues: CASSLGRGPYEQYF.